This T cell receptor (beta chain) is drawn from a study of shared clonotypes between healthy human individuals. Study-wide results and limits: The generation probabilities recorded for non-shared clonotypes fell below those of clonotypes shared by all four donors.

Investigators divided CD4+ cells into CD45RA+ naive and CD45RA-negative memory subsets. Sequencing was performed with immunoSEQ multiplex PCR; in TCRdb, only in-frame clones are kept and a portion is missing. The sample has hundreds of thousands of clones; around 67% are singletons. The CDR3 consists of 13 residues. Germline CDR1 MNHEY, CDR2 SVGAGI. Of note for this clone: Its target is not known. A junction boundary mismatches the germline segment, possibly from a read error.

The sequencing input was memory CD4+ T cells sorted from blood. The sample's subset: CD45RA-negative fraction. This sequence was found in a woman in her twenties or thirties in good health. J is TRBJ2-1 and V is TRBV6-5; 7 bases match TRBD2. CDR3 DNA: TGTGCCAGCAGTTCGGGACTATACAGTGAGCAGTTCTTC. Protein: CASSSGLYSEQFF.